This T cell receptor beta chain was retrieved from a study of PD-L1 blockade in urothelial cancer. For the study at large: Prior regimens of chemotherapy numbered 0 to 3 per patient.

Produced via immunoSEQ multiplex PCR; TCRdb's table is partial and in-frame only. Of some 40,000 clones listed, over 80% are singletons. This CDR3 contains 14 residues. CDR1 KGHSH and CDR2 LQKENI come from the germline V gene. Trimming cost V 2 bases and J 4 bases; bases outside gene matches: 3. Time point given: pretreatment peripheral blood. The input for sequencing was PBMCs, taken around atezolizumab (anti-PD-L1) treatment. This chain links TRBV18 with TRBJ2-3, with TRBD1 matching 7 bases. The TCR sequence derives from an elderly man with urothelial cancer. The CDR3 DNA reads as TGTGCCAGCTCACCAGAAACAGGGGCAGATACGCAGTATTTT. Translating gives CASSPETGADTQYF.